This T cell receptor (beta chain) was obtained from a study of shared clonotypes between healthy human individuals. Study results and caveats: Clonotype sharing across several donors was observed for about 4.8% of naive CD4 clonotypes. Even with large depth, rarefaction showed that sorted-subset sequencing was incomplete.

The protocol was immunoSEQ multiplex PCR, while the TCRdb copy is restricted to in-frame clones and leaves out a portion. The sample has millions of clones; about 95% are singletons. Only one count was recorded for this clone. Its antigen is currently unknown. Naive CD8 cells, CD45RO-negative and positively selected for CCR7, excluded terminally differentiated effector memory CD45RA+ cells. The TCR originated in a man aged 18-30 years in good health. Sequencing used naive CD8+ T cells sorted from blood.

The CDR3 nucleotides are TGCAGCGTGCGGGGCCATCCCGGGGAGCTGTTTTTT. Protein sequence: CSVRGHPGELFF. The gene calls are TRBV29-1 and TRBJ2-2; perhaps TRBD2 as D (6 bases). The germline CDR1 and CDR2 sequences are SQVTM and ANQGSEA. V lost 6 bases, J lost 6 bases, and 11 bases lay in between. The CDR3 has 12 amino acids.